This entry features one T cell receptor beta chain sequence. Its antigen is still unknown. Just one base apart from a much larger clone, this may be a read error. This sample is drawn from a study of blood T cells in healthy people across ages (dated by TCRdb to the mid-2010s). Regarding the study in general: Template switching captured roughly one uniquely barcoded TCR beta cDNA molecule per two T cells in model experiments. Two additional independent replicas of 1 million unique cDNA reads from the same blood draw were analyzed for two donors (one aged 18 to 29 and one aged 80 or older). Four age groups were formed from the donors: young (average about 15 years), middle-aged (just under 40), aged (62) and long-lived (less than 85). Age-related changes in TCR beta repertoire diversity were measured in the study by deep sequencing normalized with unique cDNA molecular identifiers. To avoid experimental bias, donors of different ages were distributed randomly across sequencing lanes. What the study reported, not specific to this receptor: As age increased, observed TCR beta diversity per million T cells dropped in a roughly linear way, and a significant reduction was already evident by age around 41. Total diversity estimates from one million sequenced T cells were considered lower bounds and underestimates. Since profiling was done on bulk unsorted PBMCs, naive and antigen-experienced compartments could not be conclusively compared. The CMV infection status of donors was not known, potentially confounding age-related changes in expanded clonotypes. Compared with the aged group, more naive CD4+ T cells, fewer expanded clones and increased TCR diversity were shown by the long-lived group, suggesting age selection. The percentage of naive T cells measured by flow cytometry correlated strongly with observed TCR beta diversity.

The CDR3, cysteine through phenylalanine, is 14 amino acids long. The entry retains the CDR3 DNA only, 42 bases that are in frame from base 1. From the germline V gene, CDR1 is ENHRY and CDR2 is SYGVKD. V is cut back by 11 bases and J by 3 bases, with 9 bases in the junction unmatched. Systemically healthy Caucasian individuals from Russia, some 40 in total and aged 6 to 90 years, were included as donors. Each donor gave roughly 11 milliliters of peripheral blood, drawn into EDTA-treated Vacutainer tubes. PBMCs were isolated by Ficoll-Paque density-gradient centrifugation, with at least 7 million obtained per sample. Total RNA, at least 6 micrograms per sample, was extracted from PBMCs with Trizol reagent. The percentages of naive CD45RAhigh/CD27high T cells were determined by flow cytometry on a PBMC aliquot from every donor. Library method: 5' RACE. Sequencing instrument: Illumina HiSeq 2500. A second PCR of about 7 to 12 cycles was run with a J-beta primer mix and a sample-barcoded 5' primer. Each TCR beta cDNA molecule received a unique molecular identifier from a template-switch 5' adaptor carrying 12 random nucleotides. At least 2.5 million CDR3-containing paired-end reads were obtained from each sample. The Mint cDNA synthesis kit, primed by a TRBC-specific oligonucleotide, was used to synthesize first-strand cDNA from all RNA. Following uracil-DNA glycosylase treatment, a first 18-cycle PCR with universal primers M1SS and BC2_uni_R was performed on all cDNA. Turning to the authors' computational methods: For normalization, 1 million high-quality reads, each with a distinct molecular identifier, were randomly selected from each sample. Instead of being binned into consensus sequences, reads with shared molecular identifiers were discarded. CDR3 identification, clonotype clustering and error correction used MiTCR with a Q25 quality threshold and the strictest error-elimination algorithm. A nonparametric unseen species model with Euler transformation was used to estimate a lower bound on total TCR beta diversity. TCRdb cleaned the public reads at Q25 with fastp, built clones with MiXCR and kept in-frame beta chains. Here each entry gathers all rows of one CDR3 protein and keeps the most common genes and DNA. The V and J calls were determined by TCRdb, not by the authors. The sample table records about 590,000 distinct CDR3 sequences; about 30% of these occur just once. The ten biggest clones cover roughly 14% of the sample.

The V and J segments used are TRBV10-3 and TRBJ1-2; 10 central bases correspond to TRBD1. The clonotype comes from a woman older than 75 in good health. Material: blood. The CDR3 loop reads CAVTRDRGDYGYTF. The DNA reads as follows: TGTGCCGTCACCCGGGACAGGGGCGACTATGGCTACACCTTC.